Following are 15 T cell receptor beta chains from one sample sequenced in a study of CD8 T cells in ankylosing spondylitis. Study-level findings and limits: Fewer than 10 highly homologous variants made up a TCR beta motif that seemed to typify ankylosing spondylitis blood.

These receptors' antigens are unknown. Each CDR3 protein is one row after TCRdb ran MiXCR on the 5' RACE reads. The table shows hundreds of thousands of distinct CDR3 sequences, with 17% occurring only once. The sequencing input was blood, either unsorted or a sorted T cell fraction (not recorded which). The origin of the receptors is a male donor with ankylosing spondylitis.

This clonotype was seen a few times. The CDR3 coding sequence is TGTGCCAGCAGCCCAGGACTAGCGGGAGGGGTGGGAGAGACCCAGTACTTC. This sequence encodes CASSPGLAGGVGETQYF. The genes are TRBV12-3 or TRBV12-4 and TRBJ2-5, with TRBD2 matching 15 bases. V shed 6 bases, J shed 4 bases, and the junction held 9 bases outside the gene matches. This CDR3 has 17 residues.

The V call is TRBV29-1, the J call TRBJ1-4; D not resolved. The CDR3 runs 14 residues. Germline V gene lookup returns CDR1 SQVTM and CDR2 ANQGSEA. The germline V and J ends were trimmed by 4 bases and 7 bases, with 16 bases remaining between them. The CDR3 coding sequence is TGCAGCGTTGTGAGTACTCAAGCAGGTGAAAAACTGTTTTTT. It specifies CSVVSTQAGEKLFF. The full variable domain, rest sourced from reference TRBV29-1 and TRBJ1-4, is SAVISQKPSRDICQRGTSLTIQCQVDSQVTMMFWYRQQPGQSLTLIATANQGSEATYESGFVIDKFPISRPNLTFSTLTVSNMSPEDSSIYLCSVVSTQAGEKLFFGSGTQLSVL.

At least ten counts were recorded for this clonotype. This chain links TRBV12-3 or TRBV12-4 with TRBJ1-1; D gene uncertain. V was shortened by 6 bases and J by 1 base, with 15 bases between the two germline ends. The CDR3 sequence is 15 residues long. The CDR3 sequence is CASSPSGYSNTEAFF. The CDR3 DNA follows: TGTGCCAGCAGCCCCAGTGGGTACTCGAACACTGAAGCTTTCTTT.

The chain joins TRBV29-1 to TRBJ2-5; 14 bases fit TRBD2. This CDR3 comprises 13 residues. J lost 7 bases, V lost 6 bases, and 4 bases had no gene match. Germline values: CDR1 SQVTM, CDR2 ANQGSEA. The CDR3 here is CSVGLAGGLTQYF. As DNA, the CDR3 is TGCAGCGTCGGACTAGCGGGGGGTTTGACCCAGTACTTC.

The V gene is TRBV29-1, the J gene TRBJ2-2; 9 nucleotides match TRBD1. Germline V gene sequence: CDR1 SQVTM, CDR2 ANQGSEA. The CDR3 extends over 14 amino acids. Trimming cost V 7 bases and J 1 base; bases outside gene matches: 4. CDR3 region: CSALGQGNTGELFF. The CDR3, as DNA: TGCAGCGCGTTGGGACAGGGGAACACCGGGGAGCTGTTTTTT.

The chain links TRBV3-1 to TRBJ2-1; 7 nucleotides line up with TRBD2. The ends lost 5 bases at V and 3 bases at J; junction bases unmatched: 10. The CDR3 spans 16 residues. Germline CDR1 LGHDT, CDR2 YNNKEL (reference sequence). The CDR3 region is CASSSRTRKGYNEQFF. CDR3 bases: TGTGCCAGCAGCTCCCGGACTAGAAAAGGCTACAATGAGCAGTTCTTC.

This chain joins TRBV21-1 and TRBJ2-5; the tabulated D call, TRBD1, remains unverified against the DNA. TRBV21-1 is annotated as a pseudogene. The CDR3 runs to 16 residues. The CDR3 DNA reads as TGTGCCAGCAGCAACCCCCCGGGACAGAAGGTGGAGACCCAGTACTTC. It translates to CASSNPPGQKVETQYF.

The sample holds many counts of this clonotype. The chain joins TRBV7-3 to TRBJ2-1; 11 bases are shared with TRBD2. CDR1 is SGHTA, CDR2 FQGTGA, per germline. The CDR3 consists of 15 residues. The junction had 6 bases not matched to a gene; V was cut back by 5 bases and J by 6 bases. CDR3 nucleotides: TGTGCCAGCAGCCCCCATAGCGGGGGGGCCAATGAGCAGTTCTTC. Amino acid sequence: CASSPHSGGANEQFF.

The chain joins TRBV5-1 to TRBJ2-3; D gene ambiguous. Germline values: CDR1 SGHRS, CDR2 YFSETQ. Trimming removed 0 bases at V and 0 bases at J, with 14 bases between. The CDR3 consists of 17 residues. DNA of the CDR3: TGCGCCAGCAGCTTGGGTCAGGCGATGCCTAGCACAGATACGCAGTATTTT. Translation: CASSLGQAMPSTDTQYF. Using reference TRBV5-1 and TRBJ2-3 for the parts outside the CDR3, the full variable domain is KAGVTQTPRYLIKTRGQQVTLSCSPISGHRSVSWYQQTPGQGLQFLFEYFSETQRNKGNFPGRFSGRQFSNSRSEMNVSTLELGDSALYLCASSLGQAMPSTDTQYFGPGTRLTVL.

This sequence joins TRBV3-1 and TRBJ2-1, with TRBD2 identical over 9 bases. There are 21 residues in the CDR3. Germline V CDR1 and CDR2: LGHDT, YNNKEL (reference sequence). The trim removed 0 bases at V and 6 bases at J, leaving 21 bases unmatched. The CDR3 region has the DNA TGTGCCAGCAGCCAAGATCTTGATGTAGCGGGGGACTGGGTGTCGCGCAATGAGCAGTTCTTC. It yields the protein CASSQDLDVAGDWVSRNEQFF.

This clonotype was detected many times. The chain has TRBV12-3 or TRBV12-4 and TRBJ2-2, with 9 bases aligning to TRBD2. CDR3 length equals 16 residues. After removal of 2 bases from V and 7 bases from J, the junction contained 8 bases not matched to a gene. The CDR3 DNA is TGTGCCAGCAGTTTAAGGGCGGGGGGGCCAGTCGGGGAGCTGTTTTTT. Amino acids: CASSLRAGGPVGELFF.

This clonotype has more than one count but fewer than ten. The chain combines TRBV20-1 with TRBJ2-1; 7 bases map to TRBD2. CDR3 length: 17 residues. The V gene's germline CDR1 is DFQATT and CDR2 SNEGSKA (reference sequence). V shed 3 bases, J shed 4 bases, and the junction held 15 bases outside the gene matches. In nucleotides, the CDR3 is TGCAGTGCTAGTCCCTCCCCCCCACTAGCGTCGTACAATGAGCAGTTCTTC. As protein: CSASPSPPLASYNEQFF.

This sequence joins TRBV7-3 and TRBJ2-5; TRBD1 agrees at 7 bases. The germline V gene encodes CDR1 SGHTA and CDR2 FQGTGA. The CDR3 extends over 16 amino acids. With 5 bases clipped from V and 4 bases from J, the junction kept 13 bases outside the gene matches. The CDR3 DNA sequence: TGTGCCAGCAGCCCACTTCCGGGACAGCCTGGAGAGACCCAGTACTTC. Translation gives CASSPLPGQPGETQYF.

The chain carries TRBV10-3 and TRBJ2-1; 12 positions match TRBD2. This CDR3 region has 18 residues. Germline V gives CDR1 ENHRY, CDR2 SYGVKD. Trimming at V came to 5 bases and at J to 4 bases, leaving 12 bases not matched to a gene. CDR3 DNA sequence: TGTGCCATCAGTACAAGTTTAACCGGGACTAGCGGGTACAATGAGCAGTTCTTC. This gives the protein CAISTSLTGTSGYNEQFF.

V gene TRBV10-2 combines with J gene TRBJ1-5, with TRBD1 identical over 7 bases. J lost 6 bases, V lost 10 bases, and 12 bases had no gene match. The germline gives CDR1 WSHSY, CDR2 SAAADI. The length of the CDR3 is 14 residues. This chain's CDR3 is CAISDRAGSQPQHF. CDR3 bases: TGCGCCATCTCCGACAGGGCAGGCTCTCAGCCCCAGCATTTT.